Here is one T cell receptor beta chain with its context. Its antigen is unknown. Within one base of it there is no much larger clone, and no base qualities were kept. This sample stems from a study of cytomegalovirus exposure and HLA in healthy donors listed by TCRdb under 2017. Background on the whole study: An earlier analysis of approximately 550 of the donors reported roughly 300 Gb of sequence data and 100 million to 140 million unique TCR beta sequences from about 179 million T cells. An early release covering roughly 600 HLA-typed donors comprised approximately 300 gigabases of sequencing data and roughly 86 million unique TCR sequences. Among the roughly 400 genotyped donors, 81% belonged to the genetic ancestry cluster associated with self-reported Caucasian donors. The study was designed to test whether signatures of past pathogen exposure could be identified by cataloging public T cell receptors. The T cell repertoires of 670 or so subjects were profiled by immunosequencing and related to cytomegalovirus serostatus. In addition to the first cohort of roughly 700 subjects, a separate validation cohort of about 120 different subjects was used. To predict cytomegalovirus infection status, the study combined high-throughput TCR immunosequencing, statistical association of individual TCRs with disease status, and machine learning. In a later analysis, previously published TCR beta repertoires from several hundred donors were re-analyzed and high-resolution HLA genotyping was added so that TCR occurrence patterns could be studied. In the later analysis, no new phenotypic data were used to find candidate immune exposures; instead, reliance was placed on TCR beta sequences and their occurrence across donors. An earlier analysis of roughly 600 of the donors used high-throughput TCR beta sequencing to judge whether each TCR beta V gene segment behaved as functional or pseudogenic. Alongside the repertoire data, information on donor age, sex, ethnicity and CMV serostatus was compiled. Genome-wide SNP genotypes for about 65% of the 666 donors were used in a later genetic analysis, which treated that subset as a discovery cohort. Every discovery cohort repertoire had been produced on one sequencing platform. Both class I and class II loci were covered by HLA typing, at four-digit resolution. The number of typed donors differed by locus: roughly 620-630 for A, B, C, DRB1 and DQB1; about 520 for DQA1; over 600 for DPA1; and roughly 490 for DPB1. Because of strong linkage in the cohort, 5 or 6 DR-DQ haplotypes were treated as single units for association and clustering. On average, roughly 250,000 unique TCR beta nucleotide sequences were sequenced per donor among more than 350 genotyped donors of the cohort, with roughly 19% of those sequences being non-productive.

Libraries were constructed by the immunoSEQ multiplex PCR assay. The multiplex PCR relied on a mix of 60 forward primers for TCR Vbeta segments and 13 reverse primers for TCR Jbeta segments. The CDR3 region of rearranged TCR beta genes was amplified from genomic DNA with a multiplex PCR assay. Amplified TCR beta libraries were sequenced as 87-base-pair reads on the Illumina HiSeq System. Per the source publication's procedure: A later analysis tallied around 87 million unique TCR beta chains across the 650 to 750 repertoires, and roughly 11 million of those chains were shared by two or more donors. Raw reads were error-corrected and collapsed into unique sequences by a nearest-neighbor algorithm in which closely related sequences were merged to remove PCR and sequencing errors. To assign V, D and J gene segments, CDR3 sequences were aligned to IMGT reference sequences. Each retained sequence needed at least a six-nucleotide match to both a V gene segment and a J gene segment. Rearrangements were classified as productive when the CDR3 lacked stop codons and remained in frame with V and J, and all other rearrangements were classified as non-productive. Following IMGT convention, CDR3 was defined as the stretch from the second conserved V-encoded cysteine to the conserved J-encoded phenylalanine. The earlier analysis of about 570 of the donors excluded any sequence lacking an unambiguous match to a single V gene segment. An earlier analysis of approximately 590 of the donors called V segments functional above 56.7% productive rearrangements and segregating when the between-donor standard deviation exceeded 5%. To diagnose cytomegalovirus status from the catalog of TCR beta chain sequences, a statistical classification framework was built. V and J gene assignment, in a later analysis, came from comparing TCR nucleotide sequences with IMGT/GENE-DB human TR gene sequences. In a later analysis, CDR3 sequences and most-parsimonious VDJ recombination scenarios were assigned using the TCRdist pipeline. In a later analysis, every TCR beta chain was defined by the combination of its CDR3 amino acid sequence and its V-gene family, and reads without a unique V-gene family were dropped. A later analysis removed 550 to 650 highly shared, low-generation-probability nucleotide sequences to deal with suspected cross-contamination and a sequencing artifact. In a later analysis, a clonal expansion index for each public chain was calculated from normalized within-repertoire ranks of inferred template counts. In a later analysis, generation probabilities were computed with a VDJ recombination model fitted to out-of-frame rearrangements, and the resulting probabilities were checked against IGoR. In a later analysis, TCR-TCR, TCR-HLA and TCR-CMV co-occurrence was scored with hypergeometric tests, and a repertoire-size bias correction was applied to TCR pairs. To estimate false discovery rates, a later analysis permuted the HLA or CMV assignments 20 times. In a later analysis, co-occurring TCRs were grouped using DBSCAN, and TCRdist sequence similarity was added for clustering within HLA-allele-positive subsets. Co-occurrence clustering excluded repertoires with fewer than 30,000 or more than 120,000 public chains, plus five with anomalous nucleotide sharing. Here the immuneACCESS table is served through TCRdb, limited to in-frame sequences with V and J called. Missing clones are a known gap in these copies; in checked studies unresolved V genes cover under half, and the rest lacks a known reason. That table furnishes V, J and clone size, whereas the DNA furnished D and trimming. This sample holds 200,000 to 250,000 clones; 70% to 90% were observed only once. The ten most abundant clones make up 1% to 1.5% of the sample.

The germline V gene yields SGHVS for CDR1 and FQNEAQ for CDR2. From the cysteine up to the phenylalanine, the CDR3 has a length of 15 residues. This entry keeps only the CDR3 DNA: 45 bases, framed from base 1. Germline trimming amounts to 0 bases on V and 4 bases on J, with 2 as the count of junction bases outside the gene matches. Study-wide findings and limitations: Most TCR sequences were observed very rarely across donors, whereas some public TCRs were present in many individuals. A cluster of highly shared sequence variants was judged likely to be a technical artifact of the sequencing pipeline. A few of the identified cytomegalovirus-associated TCR beta chains were confirmed in vitro to be specific for cytomegalovirus antigens. Roughly uniform sequencing depth across donors was assumed in presence/absence analyses, although this assumption may not hold. Broadly in line with IMGT annotations, most TCR beta V segments showed up in productive rearrangements about 87% or about 30% of the time in an earlier analysis of 587 of the donors. A later analysis found that most CMV-associated TCR beta chains appeared HLA-restricted, with HLA associations seemingly driven largely by CMV exposure. A further reported finding was that TCR beta sequences accurately predicted the HLA-A and HLA-B alleles for most subjects in the first cohort. A later analysis associated 15,000 or so TCR beta sequences with specific HLA alleles at a false discovery rate of 0.05. It was suggested by the authors that the approach could potentially be generalized to other disease states and immunological phenotypes. In the study, some 180 TCR beta chains were listed as associated with cytomegalovirus. The earlier analysis of around 600 of the donors excluded over 15 rarely observed V segments, including chromosome 9 orphons, because counts were too low. HLA typing was unavailable for some donors at each locus, so association tests used only the typed subset. In a later analysis, several top co-occurrence clusters were reported to appear linked to parvovirus B19, influenza, CMV and Epstein-Barr virus. Cytomegalovirus status was reported to be diagnosed by the classifier with high specificity and sensitivity in both the original and validation cohorts. Linkage disequilibrium might explain the correlated functional status among segregating V segments, but an unknown experimental factor could not be ruled out. The 87-base-pair reads could not distinguish some IMGT-functional V segments, including TRBV6-2 and TRBV6-3, so those segments were excluded. A later genetic analysis associated a missense DCLRE1C variant with V-gene and J-gene trimming of TCR beta chains, and an independent cohort replicated the association. Only TCR beta chains were sequenced in this cohort, and the absence of alpha or paired-chain data limited detectable features. In a later analysis, HLA-associated TCR beta chains were found to be more clonally expanded and to have lower generation probabilities than equally common non-associated chains. In a later analysis, the rate of TCR association differed among HLA loci, with DRB1 alleles having the most associated TCRs and HLA-C alleles having the fewest. Immune exposure information for the cohort was limited to CMV serostatus. When HLA alleles, especially DR and DQ, strongly co-occurred, attributing TCR associations to individual alleles was difficult. A later genetic analysis reported fewer N-insertions in productive TCRs among donors in an Asian-associated ancestry cluster than the roughly 620-donor mean.

In total, 600 or so healthy bone marrow donors made up the cohort. At the time of sampling, every cohort member was nominally healthy, though immune exposures that went unrecorded were likely present. CMV serostatus was recorded as positive for roughly 290 and negative for about 50% of the 666 cohort members, whereas no CMV serostatus was recorded for the donor in question. Every donor gave a peripheral blood sample, and the peripheral blood mononuclear cells from that sample were used for TCR beta sequencing. Genomic DNA extraction from the blood cell samples was performed with the Qiagen DNeasy Blood Extraction Kit.

The sequenced material came from PBMCs. The receptor's source is a human donor in good health. The chain employs TRBV7-8 and TRBJ2-5, and TRBD1 aligns with 10 junction nucleotides. In nucleotides, the sequence is TGTGCCAGCAGCTTAGCGACAGGGGGCCGAGAGACCCAGTACTTC. Translated, this gives CASSLATGGRETQYF.